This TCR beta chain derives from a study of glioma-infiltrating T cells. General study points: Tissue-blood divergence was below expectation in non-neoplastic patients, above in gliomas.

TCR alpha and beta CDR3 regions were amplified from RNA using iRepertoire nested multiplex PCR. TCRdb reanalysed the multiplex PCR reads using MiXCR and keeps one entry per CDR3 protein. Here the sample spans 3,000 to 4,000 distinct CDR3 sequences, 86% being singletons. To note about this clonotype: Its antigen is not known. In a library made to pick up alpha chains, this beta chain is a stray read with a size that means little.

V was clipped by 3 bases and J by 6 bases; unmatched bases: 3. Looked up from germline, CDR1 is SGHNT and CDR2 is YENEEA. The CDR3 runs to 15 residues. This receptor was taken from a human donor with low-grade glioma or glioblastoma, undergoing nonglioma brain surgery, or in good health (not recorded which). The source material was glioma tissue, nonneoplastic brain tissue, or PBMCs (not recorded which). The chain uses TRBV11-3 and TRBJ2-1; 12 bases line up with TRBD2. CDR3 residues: CASSLSGLAGNEQFF. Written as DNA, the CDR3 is TGTGCCAGCAGCTTGTCGGGACTAGCGGGCAATGAGCAGTTCTTC. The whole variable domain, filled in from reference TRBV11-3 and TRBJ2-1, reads EAGVVQSPRYKIIEKKQPVAFWCNPISGHNTLYWYLQNLGQGPELLIRYENEEAVDDSQLPKDRFSAERLKGVDSTLKIQPAELGDSAVYLCASSLSGLAGNEQFFGPGTRLTVL.